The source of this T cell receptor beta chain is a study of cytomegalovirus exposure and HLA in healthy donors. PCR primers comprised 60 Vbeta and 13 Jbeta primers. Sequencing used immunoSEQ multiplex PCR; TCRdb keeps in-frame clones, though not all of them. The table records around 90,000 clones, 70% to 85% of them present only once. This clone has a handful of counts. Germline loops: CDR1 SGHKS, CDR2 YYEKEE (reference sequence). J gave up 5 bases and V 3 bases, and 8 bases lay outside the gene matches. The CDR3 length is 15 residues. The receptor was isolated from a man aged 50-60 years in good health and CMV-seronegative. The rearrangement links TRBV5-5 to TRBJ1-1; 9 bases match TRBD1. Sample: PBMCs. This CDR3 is CASSWFWTGVTEAFF. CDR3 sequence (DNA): TGTGCCAGCAGCTGGTTTTGGACAGGGGTAACTGAAGCTTTCTTT.